This T cell receptor beta chain was documented in a study of cytomegalovirus exposure and HLA in healthy donors. Study-wide context: Counted in an early data release were tens of millions of unique TCRs from HLA-typed donors.

A multiplex PCR was run with 60 Vbeta primers and 13 Jbeta primers. The data were produced by immunoSEQ multiplex PCR, yet TCRdb's version contains in-frame clones alone and is incomplete. Among more than 200,000 clones, approximately 80% were seen once, and the ten largest hold approximately 0.22%. Sequencing was done on a sample of PBMCs. The clonotype was recovered from a girl between 2 and 10 years old in good health and CMV-seronegative.

In nucleotides, the CDR3 is TGTGCCAGCAGCCCCACTACCCAGTTACCCACCCCCTCCAGAAGGGCTTTCTTT. Protein: CASSPTTQLPTPSRRAFF. The chain uses TRBV5-6 and TRBJ1-1; no clear D gene. V lost 4 bases, J lost 11 bases, and 33 bases lay in between. Looked up from germline, CDR1 is SGHDT and CDR2 is YYEEEE. The CDR3 consists of 18 residues.